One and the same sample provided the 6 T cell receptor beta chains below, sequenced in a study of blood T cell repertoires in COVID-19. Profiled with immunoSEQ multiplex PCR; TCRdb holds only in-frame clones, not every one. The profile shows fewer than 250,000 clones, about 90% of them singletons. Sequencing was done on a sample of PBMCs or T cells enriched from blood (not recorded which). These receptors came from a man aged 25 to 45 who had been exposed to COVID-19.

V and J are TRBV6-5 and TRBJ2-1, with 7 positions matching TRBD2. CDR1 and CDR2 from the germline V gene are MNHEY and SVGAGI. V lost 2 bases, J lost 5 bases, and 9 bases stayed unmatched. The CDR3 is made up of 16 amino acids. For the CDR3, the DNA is TGTGCCAGCAGTTACACCCATCCCGGACTAGACAATGAGCAGTTCTTC. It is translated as CASSYTHPGLDNEQFF.

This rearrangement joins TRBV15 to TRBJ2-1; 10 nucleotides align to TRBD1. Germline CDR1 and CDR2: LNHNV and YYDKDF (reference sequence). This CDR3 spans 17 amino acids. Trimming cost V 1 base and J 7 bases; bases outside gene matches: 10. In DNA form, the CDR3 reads TGTGCCACCAGCAGAGGGAATAGGGACAGGGGAATTAATGAGCAGTTCTTC. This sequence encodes CATSRGNRDRGINEQFF. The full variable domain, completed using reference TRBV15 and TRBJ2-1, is DAMVIQNPRYQVTQFGKPVTLSCSQTLNHNVMYWYQQKSSQAPKLLFHYYDKDFNNEADTPDNFQSRRPNTSFCFLDIRSPGLGDTAMYLCATSRGNRDRGINEQFFGPGTRLTVL.

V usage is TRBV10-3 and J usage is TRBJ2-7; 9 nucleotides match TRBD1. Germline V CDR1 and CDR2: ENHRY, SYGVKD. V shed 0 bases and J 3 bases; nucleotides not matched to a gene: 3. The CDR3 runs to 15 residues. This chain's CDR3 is CAISESRDRVYEQYF. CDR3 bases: TGTGCCATCAGTGAGTCGAGGGACAGGGTCTACGAGCAGTACTTC.

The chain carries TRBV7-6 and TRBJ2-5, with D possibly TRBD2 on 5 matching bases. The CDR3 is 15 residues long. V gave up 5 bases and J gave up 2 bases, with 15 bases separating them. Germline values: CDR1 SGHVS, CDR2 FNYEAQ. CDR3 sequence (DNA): TGTGCCAGCAGCCGCCGGGGATCTATTCAAGAGACCCAGTACTTC. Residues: CASSRRGSIQETQYF. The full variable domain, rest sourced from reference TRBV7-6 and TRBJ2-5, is GAGVSQSPRYKVTKRGQDVALRCDPISGHVSLYWYRQALGQGPEFLTYFNYEAQQDKSGLPNDRFSAERPEGSISTLTIQRTEQRDSAMYRCASSRRGSIQETQYFGPGTRLLVL.

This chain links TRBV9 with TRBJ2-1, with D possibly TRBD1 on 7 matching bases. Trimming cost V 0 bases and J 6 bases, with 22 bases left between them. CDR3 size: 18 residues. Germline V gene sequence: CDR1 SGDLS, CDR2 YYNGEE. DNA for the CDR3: TGTGCCAGCAGCGTAGAAGGTGTGGAGGGGGCGCCAATCAATGAGCAGTTCTTC. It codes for CASSVEGVEGAPINEQFF.

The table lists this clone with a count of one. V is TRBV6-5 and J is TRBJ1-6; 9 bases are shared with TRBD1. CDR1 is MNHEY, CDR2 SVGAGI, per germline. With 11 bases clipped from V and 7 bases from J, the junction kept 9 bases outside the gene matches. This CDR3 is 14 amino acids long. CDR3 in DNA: TGTGCCGCCGGGACAGGGTTGGGAAATTCACCCCTCCACTTT. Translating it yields CAAGTGLGNSPLHF.